The 15 T cell receptor beta chains below come from one sample, sequenced in a study of beta chain features in type 1 diabetes. Reverse transcribing all isolated RNA meant expressed TCRB transcripts were sequenced. The table came from immunoSEQ multiplex PCR; TCRdb's copy has only in-frame clones and leaves some out. Of under 800,000 clones in the sample, about a sixth were seen once. Sequencing used naive CD4+ T cells from blood. These receptors were collected from a young man in good health.

This clone was seen a few times. The chain links TRBV4-3 to TRBJ1-2; 7 bases line up with TRBD1. V lost 0 bases, J lost 1 base, and 2 bases stayed unmatched. Germline CDR1 and CDR2: LGHNA and YSLEER. This CDR3 is 15 amino acids long. Here the CDR3 reads CASSQEPGGNYGYTF. CDR3 in DNA: TGCGCCAGCAGCCAAGAGCCAGGGGGTAACTATGGCTACACCTTC.

This clone was found once. At the DNA level, this CDR3 is encoded by other sequences in the same sample as well. This sequence joins TRBV5-1 and TRBJ2-5; D is tentatively TRBD1 or TRBD2 (6 bases each). V was trimmed by 2 bases and J by 1 base, leaving 9 bases between them. This CDR3 is built from 14 residues. Germline CDR1 reads SGHRS; CDR2 reads YFSETQ. CDR3 in DNA: TGCGCCAGCAGCTTTTCGGGGGCCCAAGAGACCCAGTACTTC. Amino acids: CASSFSGAQETQYF.

This clone was detected only a few times. This chain links TRBV19 with TRBJ2-7, with D possibly TRBD2 on 5 matching bases. The CDR3 totals 16 residues. From germline, CDR1 is LNHDA and CDR2 SQIVND (reference sequence). Trimming stripped 1 base from V and 1 base from J, with 14 bases between. The CDR3 spells CASSIGAAVKSYEQYF. CDR3 DNA: TGTGCCAGTAGTATAGGAGCGGCGGTAAAGTCCTACGAGCAGTACTTC.

This clone was observed a handful of times. The rearrangement joins TRBV13 to TRBJ2-3; D possibly corresponds to TRBD2 (6 bases). This CDR3 comprises 14 residues. Per the germline V gene, CDR1 is PRHDT and CDR2 is FYEKMQ (reference sequence). With 5 bases removed from V and 4 bases from J, the gap between germline ends came to 13 bases. As DNA, the CDR3 is TGTGCCAGCAGCCCCAGATGGAGGGCAGATACGCAGTATTTT. Protein product: CASSPRWRADTQYF.

This clone was observed a few times. The CDR3 coding sequence is TGCAGCGTTGATAGGGCGTGGGAGGGCCTTAGCTACGAGCAGTACTTC. It codes for CSVDRAWEGLSYEQYF. The chain carries TRBV29-1 and TRBJ2-7, with 7 bases lining up with TRBD2. This CDR3 has 16 amino acids. The germline gives CDR1 SQVTM, CDR2 ANQGSEA. The ends lost 3 bases at V and 3 bases at J; junction bases unmatched: 14.

The chain couples TRBV9 to TRBJ1-2, with D uncertain. The CDR3 covers 13 residues. The germline CDR1 and CDR2 sequences are SGDLS and YYNGEE. V was clipped by 3 bases and J by 5 bases, with 11 bases between them. CDR3 region: CASSGLRKYGYTF. The CDR3 DNA reads TGTGCCAGCAGCGGTCTTAGAAAATATGGCTACACCTTC. Together with reference TRBV9 and TRBJ1-2, the CDR3 gives the full variable domain: DSGVTQTPKHLITATGQRVTLRCSPRSGDLSVYWYQQSLDQGLQFLIQYYNGEERAKGNILERFSAQQFPDLHSELNLSSLELGDSALYFCASSGLRKYGYTFGSGTRLTVV.

In its sample, this clone was seen a few times. The chain is built from TRBV18 and TRBJ2-7; D gene ambiguous. V was shortened by 8 bases and J by 5 bases, with 10 bases between the two germline ends. Germline V gene lookup returns CDR1 KGHSH and CDR2 LQKENI. This CDR3 has 11 residues. CDR3 residues: CASGQVDEQYF. Here the CDR3 DNA reads TGTGCCAGCGGGCAGGTCGACGAGCAGTACTTC.

This clone was seen a few times. The gene calls are TRBV7-9 and TRBJ2-7; D might be TRBD2 (6 bases). This CDR3 region has 17 residues. The germline V gene has CDR1 SEHNR and CDR2 FQNEAQ (reference sequence). V was cut by 2 bases and J by 1 base, with 18 bases left in between. CDR3 residues: CASSLTPKTSGSYEQYF. The CDR3 DNA is TGTGCCAGCAGCTTAACCCCCAAGACTAGTGGGTCCTACGAGCAGTACTTC.

The CDR3 nucleotides read TGTGCCAGCTCAGAACAGGGGGCAAAAGGCAATCAGCCCCAGCATTTT. Translating it yields CASSEQGAKGNQPQHF. The J gene is TRBJ1-5, the V gene TRBV18, with 9 bases lining up with TRBD1. V was clipped by 5 bases and J by 2 bases; unmatched bases: 7. Germline V gene lookup returns CDR1 KGHSH and CDR2 LQKENI. This CDR3 contains 16 residues.

The chain is built from TRBV4-3 and TRBJ2-1; 14 positions agree with TRBD2. Trimming removed 1 base from V and 3 bases from J; junction bases left unmatched: 11. CDR1 LGHNA and CDR2 YSLEER come from the germline V gene. The CDR3 sequence is 20 residues long. The CDR3 DNA is TGCGCCAGCAGCCAAGCCCAGTTTGGGACTAGCGGGGGCCGCTACAATGAGCAGTTCTTC. Its protein product is CASSQAQFGTSGGRYNEQFF.

This clone was detected only a few times. The CDR3 region is CASSLATGRGYQETQYF. The CDR3, as DNA: TGCGCCAGCAGCTTGGCCACGGGCAGGGGATACCAAGAGACCCAGTACTTC. The V gene is TRBV5-1, the J gene TRBJ2-5; TRBD1 might be the D (6 bases). Per the germline V gene, CDR1 is SGHRS and CDR2 is YFSETQ. V gave up 0 bases and J gave up 0 bases, with 15 bases separating them. This CDR3 has 17 amino acids. The whole variable domain, remainder taken from reference TRBV5-1 and TRBJ2-5, is KAGVTQTPRYLIKTRGQQVTLSCSPISGHRSVSWYQQTPGQGLQFLFEYFSETQRNKGNFPGRFSGRQFSNSRSEMNVSTLELGDSALYLCASSLATGRGYQETQYFGPGTRLLVL.

This clone was seen a few times. The chain joins TRBV29-1 to TRBJ1-1; maybe TRBD1 (6 bases). V was trimmed by 6 bases and J by 4 bases, leaving 15 bases between them. Per the germline V gene, CDR1 is SQVTM and CDR2 is ANQGSEA. The CDR3 length is 13 residues. The CDR3 DNA follows: TGCAGCGTAGAACAGGGTATCGGCACTGAAGCTTTCTTT. Its translation: CSVEQGIGTEAFF.

This clone turned up a few times. The chain couples TRBV27 to TRBJ2-4, with 7 bases aligning to TRBD1. This CDR3 region has 16 residues. The ends lost 4 bases at V and 0 bases at J; junction bases unmatched: 6. Germline CDR1 reads MNHEY; CDR2 reads SMNVEV (reference sequence). The CDR3 loop reads CASSYRTGLAKNIQYF. DNA for the CDR3: TGTGCCAGCAGTTACCGGACAGGACTAGCCAAAAACATTCAGTACTTC.

A few counts support this clone. This chain joins TRBV23-1 and TRBJ1-5; 8 bases align to TRBD1. TRBV23-1 has ORF status, its function being uncertain. Trimming cost V 2 bases and J 9 bases; bases outside gene matches: 9. This CDR3 region has 15 residues. The DNA for the CDR3 is TGCGCCAGCAGTCAACCGGGACAGGTGTTAGGGCCCCAGCATTTT. It translates to CASSQPGQVLGPQHF.

This clone was seen a few times. V and J are TRBV7-9 and TRBJ2-7; D might be TRBD1 (6 bases). Per the germline V gene, CDR1 is SEHNR and CDR2 is FQNEAQ (reference sequence). The CDR3 runs 14 residues. Trimming removed 5 bases from V and 6 bases from J, with 17 bases in between. CDR3 DNA sequence: TGTGCCAGCAGCCCGCAGGGGCAGGGACGCGAGCAGTACTTC. Its translation: CASSPQGQGREQYF.